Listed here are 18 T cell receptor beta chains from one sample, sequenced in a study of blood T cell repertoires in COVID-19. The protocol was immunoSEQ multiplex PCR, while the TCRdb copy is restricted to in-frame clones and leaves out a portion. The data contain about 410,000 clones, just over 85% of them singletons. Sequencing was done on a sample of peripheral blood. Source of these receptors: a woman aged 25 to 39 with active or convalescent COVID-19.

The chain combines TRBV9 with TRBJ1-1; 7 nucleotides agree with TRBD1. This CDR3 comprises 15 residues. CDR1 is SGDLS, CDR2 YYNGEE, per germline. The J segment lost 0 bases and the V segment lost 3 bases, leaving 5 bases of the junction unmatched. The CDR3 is CASSDTTGLNTEAFF. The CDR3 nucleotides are TGTGCCAGCAGCGACACGACAGGGTTGAACACTGAAGCTTTCTTT.

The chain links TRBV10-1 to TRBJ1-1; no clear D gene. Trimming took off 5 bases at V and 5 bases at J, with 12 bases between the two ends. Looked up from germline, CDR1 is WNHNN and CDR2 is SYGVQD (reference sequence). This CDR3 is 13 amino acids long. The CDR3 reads CASSFEPTTEAFF. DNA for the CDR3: TGCGCCAGCAGTTTTGAGCCTACGACTGAAGCTTTCTTT.

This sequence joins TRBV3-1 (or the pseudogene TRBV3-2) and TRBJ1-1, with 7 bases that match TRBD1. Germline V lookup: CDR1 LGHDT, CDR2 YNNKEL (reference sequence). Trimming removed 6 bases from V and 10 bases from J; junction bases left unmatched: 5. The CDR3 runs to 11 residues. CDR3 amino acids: CASSMGQSAFF. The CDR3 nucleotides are TGTGCCAGCAGTATGGGACAGTCAGCTTTCTTT.

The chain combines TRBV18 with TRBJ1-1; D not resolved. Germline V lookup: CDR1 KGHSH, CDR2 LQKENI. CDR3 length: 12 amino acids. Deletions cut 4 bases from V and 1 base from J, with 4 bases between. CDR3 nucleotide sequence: TGTGCCAGCTCACTCCAGAACACTGAAGCTTTCTTT. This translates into CASSLQNTEAFF.

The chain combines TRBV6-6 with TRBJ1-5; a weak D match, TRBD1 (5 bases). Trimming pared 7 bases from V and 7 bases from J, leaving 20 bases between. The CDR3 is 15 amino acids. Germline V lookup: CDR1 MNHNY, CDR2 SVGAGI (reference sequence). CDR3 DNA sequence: TGTGCCAGCAAAGGAACCGGGACTCTGGGGCAGCCCCAGCATTTT. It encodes CASKGTGTLGQPQHF.

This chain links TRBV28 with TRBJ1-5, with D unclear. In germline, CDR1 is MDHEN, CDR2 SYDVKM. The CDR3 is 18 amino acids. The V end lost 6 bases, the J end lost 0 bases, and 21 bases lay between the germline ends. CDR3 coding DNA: TGTGCCAGCAGCTCCCCATTCGGGGTGCCTAATAGCAATCAGCCCCAGCATTTT. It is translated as CASSSPFGVPNSNQPQHF.

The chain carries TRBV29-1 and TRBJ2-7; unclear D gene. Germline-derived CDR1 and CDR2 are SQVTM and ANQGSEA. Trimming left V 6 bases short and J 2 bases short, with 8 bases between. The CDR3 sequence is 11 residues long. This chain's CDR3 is CSVILTYEQYF. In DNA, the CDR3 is TGCAGCGTCATACTAACCTACGAGCAGTACTTC.

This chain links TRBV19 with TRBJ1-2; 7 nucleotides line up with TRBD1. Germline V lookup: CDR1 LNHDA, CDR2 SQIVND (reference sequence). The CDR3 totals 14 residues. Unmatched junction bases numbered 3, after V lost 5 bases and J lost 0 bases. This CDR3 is CASSGDSSNYGYTF. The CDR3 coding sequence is TGTGCCAGTAGTGGGGACAGTTCTAACTATGGCTACACCTTC.

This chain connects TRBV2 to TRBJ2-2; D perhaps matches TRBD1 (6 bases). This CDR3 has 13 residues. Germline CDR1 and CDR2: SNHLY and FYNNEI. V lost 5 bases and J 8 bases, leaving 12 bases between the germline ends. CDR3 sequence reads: CASSSQGTGELFF. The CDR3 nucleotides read TGTGCCAGCAGTTCGCAGGGGACAGGGGAGCTGTTTTTT.

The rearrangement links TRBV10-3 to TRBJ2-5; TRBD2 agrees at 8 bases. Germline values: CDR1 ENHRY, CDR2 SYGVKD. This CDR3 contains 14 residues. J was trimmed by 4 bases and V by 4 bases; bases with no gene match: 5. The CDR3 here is CAISARGGVETQYF. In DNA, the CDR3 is TGTGCCATCAGTGCCCGGGGGGGCGTAGAGACCCAGTACTTC.

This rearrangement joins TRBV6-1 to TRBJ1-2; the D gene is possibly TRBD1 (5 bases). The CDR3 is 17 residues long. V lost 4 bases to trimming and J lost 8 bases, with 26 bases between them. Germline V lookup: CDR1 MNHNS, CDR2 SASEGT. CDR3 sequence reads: CASSASDRLTQGGGYTF. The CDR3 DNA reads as TGTGCCAGCAGTGCCTCCGACAGACTCACCCAGGGAGGCGGCTACACCTTC.

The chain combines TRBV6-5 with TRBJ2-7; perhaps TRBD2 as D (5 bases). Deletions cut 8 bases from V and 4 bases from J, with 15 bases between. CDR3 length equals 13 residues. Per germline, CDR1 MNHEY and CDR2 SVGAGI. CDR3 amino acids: CASQLGGSYEQYF. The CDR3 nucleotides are TGTGCCAGCCAACTAGGCGGATCGTACGAGCAGTACTTC.

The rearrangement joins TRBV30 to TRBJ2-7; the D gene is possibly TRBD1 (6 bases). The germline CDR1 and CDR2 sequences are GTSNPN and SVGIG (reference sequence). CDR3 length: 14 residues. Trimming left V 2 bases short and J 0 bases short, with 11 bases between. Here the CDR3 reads CAWSRDKSSYEQYF. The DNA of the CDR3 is TGTGCCTGGAGTAGGGACAAGAGCTCCTACGAGCAGTACTTC.

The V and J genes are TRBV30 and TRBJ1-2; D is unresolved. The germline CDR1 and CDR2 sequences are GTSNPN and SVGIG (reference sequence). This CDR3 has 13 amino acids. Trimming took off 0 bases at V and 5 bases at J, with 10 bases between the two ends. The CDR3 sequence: CAWSVLSVYGYTF. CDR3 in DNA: TGTGCCTGGAGTGTTCTTTCGGTTTATGGCTACACCTTC.

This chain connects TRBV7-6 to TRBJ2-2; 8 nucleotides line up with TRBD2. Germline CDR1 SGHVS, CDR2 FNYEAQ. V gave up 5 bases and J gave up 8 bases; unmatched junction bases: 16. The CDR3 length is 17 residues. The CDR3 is CASSTRVGTSDWGELFF. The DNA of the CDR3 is TGTGCCAGCAGCACTAGAGTGGGGACTAGTGACTGGGGGGAGCTGTTTTTT.

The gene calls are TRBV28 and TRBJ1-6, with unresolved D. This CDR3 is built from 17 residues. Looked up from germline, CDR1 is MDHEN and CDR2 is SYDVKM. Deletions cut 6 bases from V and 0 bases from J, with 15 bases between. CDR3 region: CASSPSGSGSYNSPLHF. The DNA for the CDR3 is TGTGCCAGCAGCCCCTCGGGGAGCGGCTCCTATAATTCACCCCTCCACTTT. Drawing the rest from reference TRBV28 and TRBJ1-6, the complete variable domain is DVKVTQSSRYLVKRTGEKVFLECVQDMDHENMFWYRQDPGLGLRLIYFSYDVKMKEKGDIPEGYSVSREKKERFSLILESASTNQTSMYLCASSPSGSGSYNSPLHFGNGTRLTVT.

The CDR3, as DNA: TGTGCCAGCAGCTTAAGTGCAGCGGCTCACTACGAGCAGTACTTC. Translation: CASSLSAAAHYEQYF. The chain couples TRBV7-7 to TRBJ2-7; D is perhaps TRBD2 (5 bases). The CDR3 sequence is 15 residues long. Trimming pared 2 bases from V and 3 bases from J, leaving 14 bases between. The germline CDR1 and CDR2 sequences are SSHAT and FNYEAQ (reference sequence).

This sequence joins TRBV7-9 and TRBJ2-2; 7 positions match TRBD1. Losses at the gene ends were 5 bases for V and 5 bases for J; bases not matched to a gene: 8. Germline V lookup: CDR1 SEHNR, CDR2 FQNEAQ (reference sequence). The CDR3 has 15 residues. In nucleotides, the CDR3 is TGTGCCAGCAGCCAGAGACAGGGTTGGACCGGGGAGCTGTTTTTT. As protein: CASSQRQGWTGELFF.